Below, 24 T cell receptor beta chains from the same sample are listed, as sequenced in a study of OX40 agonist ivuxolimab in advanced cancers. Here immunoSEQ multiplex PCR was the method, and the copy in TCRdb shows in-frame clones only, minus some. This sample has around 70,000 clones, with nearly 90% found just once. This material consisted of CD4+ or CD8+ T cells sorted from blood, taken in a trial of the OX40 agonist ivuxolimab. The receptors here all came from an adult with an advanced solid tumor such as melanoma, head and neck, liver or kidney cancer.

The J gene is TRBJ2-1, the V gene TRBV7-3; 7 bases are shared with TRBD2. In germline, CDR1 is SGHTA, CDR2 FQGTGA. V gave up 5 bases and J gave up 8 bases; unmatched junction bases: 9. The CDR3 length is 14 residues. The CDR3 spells CASSPFRTSDEQFF. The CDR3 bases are TGTGCCAGCAGCCCCTTCCGGACTAGTGATGAGCAGTTCTTC.

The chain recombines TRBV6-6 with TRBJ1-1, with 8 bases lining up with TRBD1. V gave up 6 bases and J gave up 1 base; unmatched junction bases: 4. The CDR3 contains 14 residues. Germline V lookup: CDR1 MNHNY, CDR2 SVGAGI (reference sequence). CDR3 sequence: CASRHRGGNTEAFF. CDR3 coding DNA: TGTGCCAGCAGACACAGGGGGGGGAACACTGAAGCTTTCTTT.

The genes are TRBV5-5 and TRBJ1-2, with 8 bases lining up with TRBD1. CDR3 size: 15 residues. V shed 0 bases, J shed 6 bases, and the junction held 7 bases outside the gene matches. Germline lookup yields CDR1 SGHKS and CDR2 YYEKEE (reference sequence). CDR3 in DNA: TGTGCCAGCAGCTTGGTGGACAGGGAAGACGATGGCTACACCTTC. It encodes CASSLVDREDDGYTF.

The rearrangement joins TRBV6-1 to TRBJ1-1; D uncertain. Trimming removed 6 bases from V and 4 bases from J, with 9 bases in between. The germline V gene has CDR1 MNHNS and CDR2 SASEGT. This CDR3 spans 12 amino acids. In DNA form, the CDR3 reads TGTGCCAGCAGGGAGTTTAGCACTGAAGCTTTCTTT. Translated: CASREFSTEAFF.

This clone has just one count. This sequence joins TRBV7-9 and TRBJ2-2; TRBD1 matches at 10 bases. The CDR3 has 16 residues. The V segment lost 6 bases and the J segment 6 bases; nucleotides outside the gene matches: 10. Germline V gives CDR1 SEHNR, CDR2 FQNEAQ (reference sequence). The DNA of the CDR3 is TGTGCCAGCAGGGGCCCGGGACAGGGGTTAGCCGGGGAGCTGTTTTTT. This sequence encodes CASRGPGQGLAGELFF.

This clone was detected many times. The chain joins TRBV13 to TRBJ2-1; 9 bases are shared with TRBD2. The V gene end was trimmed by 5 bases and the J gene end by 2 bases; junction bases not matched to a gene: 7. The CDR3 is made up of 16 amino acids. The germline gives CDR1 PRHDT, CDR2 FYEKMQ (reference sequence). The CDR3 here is CASSALGGGAYNEQFF. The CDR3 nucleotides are TGTGCCAGCAGCGCTCTTGGCGGGGGGGCCTACAATGAGCAGTTCTTC.

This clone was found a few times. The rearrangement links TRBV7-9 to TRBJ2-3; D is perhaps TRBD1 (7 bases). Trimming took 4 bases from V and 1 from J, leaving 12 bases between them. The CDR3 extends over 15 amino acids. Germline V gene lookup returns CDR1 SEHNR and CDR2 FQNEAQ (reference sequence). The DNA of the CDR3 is TGTGCCAGCAGCTCCCAGGGGGGAGGCACAGATACGCAGTATTTT. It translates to CASSSQGGGTDTQYF.

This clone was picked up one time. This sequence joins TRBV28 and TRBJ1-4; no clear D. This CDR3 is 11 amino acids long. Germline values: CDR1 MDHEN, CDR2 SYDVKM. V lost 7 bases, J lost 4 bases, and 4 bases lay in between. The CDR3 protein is CASNHNEKLFF. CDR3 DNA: TGTGCCAGCAACCATAATGAAAAACTGTTTTTT.

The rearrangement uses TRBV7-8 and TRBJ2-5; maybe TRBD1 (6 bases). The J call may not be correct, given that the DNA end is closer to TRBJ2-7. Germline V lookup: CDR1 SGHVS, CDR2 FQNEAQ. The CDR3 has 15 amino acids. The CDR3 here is CASISQQGGTSEQYF. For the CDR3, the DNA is TGTGCCAGCATATCTCAACAGGGTGGTACAAGCGAGCAGTACTTC.

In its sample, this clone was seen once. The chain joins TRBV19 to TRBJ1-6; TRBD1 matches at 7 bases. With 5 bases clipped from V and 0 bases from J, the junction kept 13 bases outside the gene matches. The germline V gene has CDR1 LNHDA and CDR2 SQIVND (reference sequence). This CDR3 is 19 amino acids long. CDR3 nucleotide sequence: TGTGCCAGTAGTCCCCACCTCGGACAGGATAGCTCCTATAATTCACCCCTCCACTTT. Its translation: CASSPHLGQDSSYNSPLHF.

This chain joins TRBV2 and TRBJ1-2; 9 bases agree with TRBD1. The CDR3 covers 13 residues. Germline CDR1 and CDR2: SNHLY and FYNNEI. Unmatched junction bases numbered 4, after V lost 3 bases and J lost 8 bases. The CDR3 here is CASSERDREGYTF. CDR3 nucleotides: TGTGCCAGCAGTGAGAGGGACAGGGAGGGCTACACCTTC.

Here the CDR3 DNA reads TGTGCCAGTAGTATTTCAGGGCATATCAATCAGCCCCAGCATTTT. Translation: CASSISGHINQPQHF. The gene calls are TRBV19 and TRBJ1-5; possibly TRBD1 for D (5 bases). V was pared by 3 bases and J by 3 bases, with 12 bases between. The CDR3 extends over 15 amino acids. Germline V CDR1 and CDR2: LNHDA, SQIVND (reference sequence).

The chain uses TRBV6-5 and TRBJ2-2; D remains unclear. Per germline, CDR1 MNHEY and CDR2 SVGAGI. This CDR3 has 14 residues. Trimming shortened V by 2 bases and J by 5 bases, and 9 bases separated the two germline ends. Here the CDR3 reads CASSYHLPTGELFF. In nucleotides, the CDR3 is TGTGCCAGCAGTTACCACTTACCTACCGGGGAGCTGTTTTTT.

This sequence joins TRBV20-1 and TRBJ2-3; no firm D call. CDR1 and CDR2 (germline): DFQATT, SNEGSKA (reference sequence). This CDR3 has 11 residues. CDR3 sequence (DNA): TGCAGGGTCTACGAGGCAGATACGCAGTATTTT. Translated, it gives CRVYEADTQYF.

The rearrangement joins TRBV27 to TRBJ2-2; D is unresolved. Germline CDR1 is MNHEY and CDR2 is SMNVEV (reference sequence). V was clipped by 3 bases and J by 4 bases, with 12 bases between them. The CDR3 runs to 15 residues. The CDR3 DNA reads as TGTGCCAGCAGTTTGAATCAGGCTGGCACCGGGGAGCTGTTTTTT. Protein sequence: CASSLNQAGTGELFF.

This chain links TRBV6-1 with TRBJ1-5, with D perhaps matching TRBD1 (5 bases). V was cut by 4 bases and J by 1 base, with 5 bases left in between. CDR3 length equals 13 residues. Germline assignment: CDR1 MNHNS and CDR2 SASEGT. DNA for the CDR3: TGTGCCAGCAGTGGGGACAGCAATCAGCCCCAGCATTTT. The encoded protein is CASSGDSNQPQHF.

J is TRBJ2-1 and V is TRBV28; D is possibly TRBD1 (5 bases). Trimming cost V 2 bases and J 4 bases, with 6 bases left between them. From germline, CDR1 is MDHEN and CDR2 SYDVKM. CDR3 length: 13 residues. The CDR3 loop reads CASSLDSYNEQFF. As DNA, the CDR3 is TGTGCCAGCAGTTTAGACAGTTACAATGAGCAGTTCTTC.

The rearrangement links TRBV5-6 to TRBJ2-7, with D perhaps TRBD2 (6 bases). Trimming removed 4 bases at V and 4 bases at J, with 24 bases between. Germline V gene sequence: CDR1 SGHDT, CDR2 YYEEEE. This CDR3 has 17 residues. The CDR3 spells CASSPRVEGGPQYEQYF. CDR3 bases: TGTGCCAGCAGCCCTCGGGTGGAGGGAGGTCCTCAATACGAGCAGTACTTC.

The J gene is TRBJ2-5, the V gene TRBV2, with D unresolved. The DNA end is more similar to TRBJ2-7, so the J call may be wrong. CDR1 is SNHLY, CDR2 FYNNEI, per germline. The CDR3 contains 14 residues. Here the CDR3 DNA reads TGTGCCAGCAGTGAGAGGTCAGGTCTTCTCGAGCAGTACTTC. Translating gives CASSERSGLLEQYF.

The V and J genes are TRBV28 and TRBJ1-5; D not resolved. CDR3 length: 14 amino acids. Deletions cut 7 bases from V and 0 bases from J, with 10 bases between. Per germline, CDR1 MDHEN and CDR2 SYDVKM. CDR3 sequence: CASKFQSSNQPQHF. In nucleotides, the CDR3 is TGTGCCAGCAAATTCCAGAGTAGCAATCAGCCCCAGCATTTT.

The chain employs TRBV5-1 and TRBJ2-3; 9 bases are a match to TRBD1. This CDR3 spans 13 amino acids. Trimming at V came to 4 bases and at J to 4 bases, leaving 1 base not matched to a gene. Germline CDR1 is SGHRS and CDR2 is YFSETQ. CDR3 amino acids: CASSGQGSDTQYF. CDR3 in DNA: TGCGCCAGCAGCGGACAGGGGTCAGATACGCAGTATTTT.

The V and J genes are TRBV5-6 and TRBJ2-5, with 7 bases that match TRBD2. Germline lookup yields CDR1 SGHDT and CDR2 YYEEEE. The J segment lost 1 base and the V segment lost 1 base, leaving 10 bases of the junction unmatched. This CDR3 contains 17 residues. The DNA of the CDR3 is TGTGCCAGCAGCTTGAAACTAGCGTACCACTCCCAAGAGACCCAGTACTTC. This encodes CASSLKLAYHSQETQYF.

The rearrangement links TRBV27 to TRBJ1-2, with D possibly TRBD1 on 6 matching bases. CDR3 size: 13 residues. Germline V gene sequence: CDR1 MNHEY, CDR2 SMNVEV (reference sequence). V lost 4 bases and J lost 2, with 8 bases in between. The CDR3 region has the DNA TGTGCCAGCAGTTCCGGACAGAACTATGGCTACACCTTC. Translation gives CASSSGQNYGYTF.

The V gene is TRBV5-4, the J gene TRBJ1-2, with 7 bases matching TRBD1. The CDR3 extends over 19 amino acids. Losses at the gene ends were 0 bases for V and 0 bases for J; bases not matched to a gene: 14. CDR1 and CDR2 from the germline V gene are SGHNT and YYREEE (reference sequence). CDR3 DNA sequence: TGTGCCAGCAGCTTGGTCGGAGGGGGCACAGAAGGGACTAACTATGGCTACACCTTC. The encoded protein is CASSLVGGGTEGTNYGYTF. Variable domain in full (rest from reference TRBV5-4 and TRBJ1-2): ETGVTQSPTHLIKTRGQQVTLRCSSQSGHNTVSWYQQALGQGPQFIFQYYREEENGRGNFPPRFSGLQFPNYSSELNVNALELDDSALYLCASSLVGGGTEGTNYGYTFGSGTRLTVV.